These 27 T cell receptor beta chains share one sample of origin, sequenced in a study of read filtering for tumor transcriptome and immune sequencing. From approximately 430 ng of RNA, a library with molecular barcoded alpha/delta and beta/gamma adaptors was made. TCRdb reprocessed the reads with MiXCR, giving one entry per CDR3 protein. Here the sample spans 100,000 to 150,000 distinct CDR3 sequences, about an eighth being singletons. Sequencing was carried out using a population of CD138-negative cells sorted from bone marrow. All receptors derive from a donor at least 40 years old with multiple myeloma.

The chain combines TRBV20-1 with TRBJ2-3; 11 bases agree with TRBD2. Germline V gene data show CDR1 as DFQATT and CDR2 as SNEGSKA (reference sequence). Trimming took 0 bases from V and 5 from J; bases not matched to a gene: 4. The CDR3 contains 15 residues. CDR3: CSARDSGGAGDTQYF. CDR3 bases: TGCAGTGCTAGAGATAGCGGGGGGGCCGGAGATACGCAGTATTTT.

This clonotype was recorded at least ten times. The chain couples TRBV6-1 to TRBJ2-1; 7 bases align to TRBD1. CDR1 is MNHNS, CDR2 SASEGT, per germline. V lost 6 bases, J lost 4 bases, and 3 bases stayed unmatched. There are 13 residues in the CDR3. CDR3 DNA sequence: TGTGCCAGCAGCCAACAGGGGTACAATGAGCAGTTCTTC. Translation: CASSQQGYNEQFF.

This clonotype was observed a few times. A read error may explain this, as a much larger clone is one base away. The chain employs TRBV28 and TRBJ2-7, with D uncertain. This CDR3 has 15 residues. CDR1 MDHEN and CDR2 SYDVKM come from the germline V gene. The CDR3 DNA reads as TGTGCCAGCAGTTCTCTTCGTCAGAGTTTCTACGGGCAGTACTTC. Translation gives CASSSLRQSFYGQYF.

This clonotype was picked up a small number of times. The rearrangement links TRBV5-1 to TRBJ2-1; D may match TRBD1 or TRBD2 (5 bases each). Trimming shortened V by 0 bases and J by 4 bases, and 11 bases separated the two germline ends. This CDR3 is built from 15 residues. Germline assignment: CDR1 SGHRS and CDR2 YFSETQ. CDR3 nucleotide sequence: TGCGCCAGCAGCTTGGACGGTGAGGGGTACAATGAGCAGTTCTTC. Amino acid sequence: CASSLDGEGYNEQFF. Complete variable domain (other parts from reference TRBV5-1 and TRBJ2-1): KAGVTQTPRYLIKTRGQQVTLSCSPISGHRSVSWYQQTPGQGLQFLFEYFSETQRNKGNFPGRFSGRQFSNSRSEMNVSTLELGDSALYLCASSLDGEGYNEQFFGPGTRLTVL.

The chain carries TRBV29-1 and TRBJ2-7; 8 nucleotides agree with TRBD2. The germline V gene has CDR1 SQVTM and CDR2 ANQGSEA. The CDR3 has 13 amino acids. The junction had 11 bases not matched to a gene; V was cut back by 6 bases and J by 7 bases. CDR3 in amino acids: CSVVQGLGLEQYF. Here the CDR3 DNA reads TGCAGCGTCGTCCAGGGACTAGGGCTGGAGCAGTACTTC.

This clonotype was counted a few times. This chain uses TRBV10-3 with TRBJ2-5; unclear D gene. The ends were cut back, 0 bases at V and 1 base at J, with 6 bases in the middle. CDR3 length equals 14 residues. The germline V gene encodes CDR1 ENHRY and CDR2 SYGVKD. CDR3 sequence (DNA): TGTGCCATCAGTGAGTCGAGGAGCCAAGAGACCCAGTACTTC. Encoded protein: CAISESRSQETQYF.

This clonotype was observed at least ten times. The CDR3 sequence: CARLGIDEQFF. Here the CDR3 DNA reads TGTGCCAGATTAGGGATCGATGAGCAGTTCTTC. This sequence joins TRBV6-1 and TRBJ2-1; D is unclear. The CDR3 totals 11 residues. V lost 9 bases and J lost 8, with 11 bases in between. In germline, CDR1 is MNHNS, CDR2 SASEGT.

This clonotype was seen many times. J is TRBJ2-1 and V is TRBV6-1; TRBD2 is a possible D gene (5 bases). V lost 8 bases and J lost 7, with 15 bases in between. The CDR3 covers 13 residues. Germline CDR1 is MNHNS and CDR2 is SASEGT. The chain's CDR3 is CASSGGSRNEQFF. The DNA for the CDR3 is TGTGCCAGCTCCGGAGGAAGTCGAAATGAGCAGTTCTTC.

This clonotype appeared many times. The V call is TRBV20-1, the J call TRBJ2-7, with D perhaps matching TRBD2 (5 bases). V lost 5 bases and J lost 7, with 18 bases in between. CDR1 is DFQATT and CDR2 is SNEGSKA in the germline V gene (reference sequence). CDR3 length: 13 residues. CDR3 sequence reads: CSAQRNTQGEQYF. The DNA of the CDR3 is TGCAGTGCTCAGCGGAACACCCAAGGAGAGCAGTACTTC.

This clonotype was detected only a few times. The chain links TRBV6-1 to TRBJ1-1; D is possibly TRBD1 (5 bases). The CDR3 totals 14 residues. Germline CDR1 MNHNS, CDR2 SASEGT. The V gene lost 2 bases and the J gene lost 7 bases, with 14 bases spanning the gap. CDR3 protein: CASSERTPWGEAFF. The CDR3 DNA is TGTGCCAGCAGTGAAAGGACACCCTGGGGTGAAGCTTTCTTT.

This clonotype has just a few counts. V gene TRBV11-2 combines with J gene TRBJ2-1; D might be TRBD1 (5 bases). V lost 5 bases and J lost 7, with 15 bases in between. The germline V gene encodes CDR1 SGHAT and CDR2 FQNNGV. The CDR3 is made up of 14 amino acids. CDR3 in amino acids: CASSGAAGINEQFF. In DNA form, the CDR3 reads TGTGCCAGCAGCGGGGCGGCAGGGATAAATGAGCAGTTCTTC.

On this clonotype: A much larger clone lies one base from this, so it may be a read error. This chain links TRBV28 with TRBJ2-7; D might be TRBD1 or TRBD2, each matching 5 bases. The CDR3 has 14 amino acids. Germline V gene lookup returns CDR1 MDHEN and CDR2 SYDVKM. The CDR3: CACSFLGTVNEQYF. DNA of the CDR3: TGTGCCTGCAGTTTCCTCGGGACGGTGAACGAGCAGTACTTC.

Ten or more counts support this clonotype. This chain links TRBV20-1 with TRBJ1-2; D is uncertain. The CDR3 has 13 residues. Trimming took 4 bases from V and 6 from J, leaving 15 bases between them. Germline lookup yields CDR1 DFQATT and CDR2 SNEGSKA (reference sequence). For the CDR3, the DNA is TGCAGTGCTACGATACCAGGAACACATGGCTACACCTTC. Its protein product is CSATIPGTHGYTF.

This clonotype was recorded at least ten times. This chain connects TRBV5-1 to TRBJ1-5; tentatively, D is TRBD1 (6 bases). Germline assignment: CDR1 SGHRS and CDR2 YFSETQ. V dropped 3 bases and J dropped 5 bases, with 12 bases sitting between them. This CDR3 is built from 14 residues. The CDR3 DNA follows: TGCGCCAGCAGCTATACAGGGATGGATCAGCCCCAGCATTTT. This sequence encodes CASSYTGMDQPQHF.

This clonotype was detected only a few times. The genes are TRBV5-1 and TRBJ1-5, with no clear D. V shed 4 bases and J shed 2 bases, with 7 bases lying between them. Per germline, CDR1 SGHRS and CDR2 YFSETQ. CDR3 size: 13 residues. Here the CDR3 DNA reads TGCGCCAGCAGCCCGGAGGGCAATCAGCCCCAGCATTTT. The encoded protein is CASSPEGNQPQHF.

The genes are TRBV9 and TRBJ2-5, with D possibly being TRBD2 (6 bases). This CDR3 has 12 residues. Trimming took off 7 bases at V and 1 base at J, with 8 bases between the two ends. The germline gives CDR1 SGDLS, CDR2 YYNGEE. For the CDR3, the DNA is TGTGCCAGCGCGGGGAGCCAAGAGACCCAGTACTTC. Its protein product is CASAGSQETQYF.

Here the CDR3 DNA reads TGTGCCAGCAGCTTCGGTAGCGGTGAGACCCAGTACTTC. Its protein is CASSFGSGETQYF. The V gene is TRBV11-2, the J gene TRBJ2-5; D perhaps matches TRBD2 (6 bases). V dropped 3 bases and J dropped 5 bases, with 10 bases sitting between them. The CDR3 has 13 residues. Germline CDR1 reads SGHAT; CDR2 reads FQNNGV.

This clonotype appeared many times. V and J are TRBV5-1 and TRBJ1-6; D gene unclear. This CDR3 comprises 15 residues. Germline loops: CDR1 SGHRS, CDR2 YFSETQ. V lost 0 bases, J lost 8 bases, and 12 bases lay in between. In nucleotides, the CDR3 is TGCGCCAGCAGCTTGGATCCGGAGGAGTATTCACCCCTCCACTTT. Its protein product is CASSLDPEEYSPLHF.

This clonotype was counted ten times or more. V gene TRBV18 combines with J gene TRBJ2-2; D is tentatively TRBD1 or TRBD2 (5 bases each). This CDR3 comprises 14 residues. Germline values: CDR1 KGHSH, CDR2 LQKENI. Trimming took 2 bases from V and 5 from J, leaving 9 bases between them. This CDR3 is CASSPRGETGELFF. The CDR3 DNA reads TGTGCCAGCTCACCAAGGGGAGAAACCGGGGAGCTGTTTTTT.

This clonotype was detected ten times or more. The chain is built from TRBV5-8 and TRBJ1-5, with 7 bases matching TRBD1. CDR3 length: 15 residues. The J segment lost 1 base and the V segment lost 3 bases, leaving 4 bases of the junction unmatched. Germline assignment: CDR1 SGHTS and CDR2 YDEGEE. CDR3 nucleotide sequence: TGTGCCAGCAGCTATACCAGGGGGAGCAATCAGCCCCAGCATTTT. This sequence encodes CASSYTRGSNQPQHF.

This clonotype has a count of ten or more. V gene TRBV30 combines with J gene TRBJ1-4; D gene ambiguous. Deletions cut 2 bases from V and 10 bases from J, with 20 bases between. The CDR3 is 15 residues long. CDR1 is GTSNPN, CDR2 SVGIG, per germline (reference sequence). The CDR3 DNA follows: TGTGCCTGGAGTCTTTCGACCCCTCGTAGTGGAAAACTGTTTTTT. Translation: CAWSLSTPRSGKLFF.

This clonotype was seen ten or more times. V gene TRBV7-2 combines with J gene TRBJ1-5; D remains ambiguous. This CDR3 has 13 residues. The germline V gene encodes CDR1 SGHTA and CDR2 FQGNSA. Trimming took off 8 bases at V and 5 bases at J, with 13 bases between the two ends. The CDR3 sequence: CASAQARDQPQHF. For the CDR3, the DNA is TGTGCCAGCGCTCAGGCCCGGGATCAGCCCCAGCATTTT.

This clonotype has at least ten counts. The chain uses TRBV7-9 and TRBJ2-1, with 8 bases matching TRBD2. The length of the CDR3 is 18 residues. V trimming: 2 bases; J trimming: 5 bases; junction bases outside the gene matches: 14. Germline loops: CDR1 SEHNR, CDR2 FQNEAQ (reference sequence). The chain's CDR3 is CASSLPRKGAGDHNEQFF. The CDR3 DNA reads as TGTGCCAGCAGCTTACCTCGGAAAGGAGCGGGGGACCACAATGAGCAGTTCTTC. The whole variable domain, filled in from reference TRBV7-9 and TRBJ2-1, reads DTGVSQNPRHKITKRGQNVTFRCDPISEHNRLYWYRQTLGQGPEFLTYFQNEAQLEKSRLLSDRFSAERPKGSFSTLEIQRTEQGDSAMYLCASSLPRKGAGDHNEQFFGPGTRLTVL.

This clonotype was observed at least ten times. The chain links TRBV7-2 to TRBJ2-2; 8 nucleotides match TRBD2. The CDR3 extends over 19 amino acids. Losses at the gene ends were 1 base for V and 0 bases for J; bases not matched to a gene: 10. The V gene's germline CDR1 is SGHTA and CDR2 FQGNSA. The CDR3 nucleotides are TGTGCCAGCAGCTTAGTTGGGACTAGTCCCCCCACGAACACCGGGGAGCTGTTTTTT. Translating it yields CASSLVGTSPPTNTGELFF.

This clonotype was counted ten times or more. The CDR3 protein is CASSRPTGGNEQFF. CDR3 DNA sequence: TGTGCCAGCAGTAGACCCACGGGGGGCAATGAGCAGTTCTTC. The chain has TRBV9 and TRBJ2-1; 7 bases align to TRBD2. Germline CDR1 and CDR2: SGDLS and YYNGEE. The CDR3 runs to 14 residues. V lost 5 bases, J lost 6 bases, and 8 bases stayed unmatched. The full variable domain, with the rest looked up from reference TRBV9 and TRBJ2-1, is DSGVTQTPKHLITATGQRVTLRCSPRSGDLSVYWYQQSLDQGLQFLIQYYNGEERAKGNILERFSAQQFPDLHSELNLSSLELGDSALYFCASSRPTGGNEQFFGPGTRLTVL.

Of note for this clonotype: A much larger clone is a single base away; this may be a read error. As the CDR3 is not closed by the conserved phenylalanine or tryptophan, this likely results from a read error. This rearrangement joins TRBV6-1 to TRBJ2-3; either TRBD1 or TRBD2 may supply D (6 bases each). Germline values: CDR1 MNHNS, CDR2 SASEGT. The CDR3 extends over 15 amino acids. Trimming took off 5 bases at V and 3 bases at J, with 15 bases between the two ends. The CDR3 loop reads CASSIWGASTDTQYI. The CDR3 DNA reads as TGTGCCAGCAGTATATGGGGGGCCTCAACAGATACGCAGTATATT.

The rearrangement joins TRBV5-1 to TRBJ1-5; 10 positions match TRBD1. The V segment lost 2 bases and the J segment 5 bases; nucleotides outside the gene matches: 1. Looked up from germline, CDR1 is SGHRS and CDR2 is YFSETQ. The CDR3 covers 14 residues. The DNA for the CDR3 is TGCGCCAGCAGCTTCGGACAGGGGGATCAGCCCCAGCATTTT. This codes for CASSFGQGDQPQHF.